The 19 T cell receptor beta chains given below trace back to one sample, sequenced in a study of read filtering for tumor transcriptome and immune sequencing. This library used approximately 0.4 ug RNA and molecular barcoded adaptors spanning alpha/delta and beta/gamma chains. TCRdb called the reads again in MiXCR, with one record for every CDR3 protein. The data hold 8,500 to 9,500 distinct CDR3 sequences, with approximately 15% observed a single time. Material for sequencing was a population of CD138-negative cells sorted from bone marrow. The receptor set was obtained from a donor aged 40 or over with multiple myeloma.

At least ten counts were recorded for this clonotype. The chain carries TRBV6-6 and TRBJ2-3; D uncertain. The V gene lost 0 bases and the J gene lost 5 bases, with 6 bases spanning the gap. CDR3 length: 13 residues. Germline V gene data show CDR1 as MNHNY and CDR2 as SVGAGI (reference sequence). CDR3 DNA sequence: TGTGCCAGCAGTTACTCTGGCTTAGATACGCAGTATTTT. As protein: CASSYSGLDTQYF.

In this sample, this clonotype turned up many times. V and J are TRBV24-1 and TRBJ2-5; no clear D. The germline V gene has CDR1 KGHDR and CDR2 SFDVKD. The CDR3 runs to 12 residues. V was clipped by 4 bases and J by 4 bases, with 6 bases between them. The CDR3 protein is CATSDVGETQYF. CDR3 nucleotide sequence: TGTGCCACCAGTGACGTCGGAGAGACCCAGTACTTC.

In regard to this clonotype: A much larger clone sits a single nucleotide away, making a read error possible. This rearrangement joins TRBV20-1 to TRBJ1-2; no definite D call. Trimming took off 0 bases at V and 8 bases at J, with 16 bases between the two ends. CDR3 length: 14 amino acids. Germline CDR1 reads DFQATT; CDR2 reads SNEGSKA (reference sequence). The CDR3 DNA sequence: TGCAGTGCTAGAGAAGCATCCCCAGCAGAAGGCTACACCTTC. Protein product: CSAREASPAEGYTF.

This clonotype is classed as medium-sized. The DNA for the CDR3 is TGTGCCAGCAGCTCGACGTTAGCGGTCTCCTACGAGCAGTACTTC. It is translated as CASSSTLAVSYEQYF. J is TRBJ2-7 and V is TRBV2, with D possibly TRBD2 on 6 matching bases. V lost 6 bases, J lost 0 bases, and 15 bases lay in between. Germline-derived CDR1 and CDR2 are SNHLY and FYNNEI. The CDR3 covers 15 residues.

This clonotype has a count of ten or more. V usage is TRBV20-1 and J usage is TRBJ2-7; possible D gene TRBD2, 5 bases. Trimming stripped 4 bases from V and 3 bases from J, with 13 bases between. Germline lookup yields CDR1 DFQATT and CDR2 SNEGSKA (reference sequence). The CDR3 has 13 residues. In DNA, the CDR3 is TGCAGTGCTAAGGAGCTAGCTGTCTACGAGCAGTACTTC. Translating gives CSAKELAVYEQYF.

Points on this clonotype: One junction end does not reproduce the germline sequence, and a read error may be involved. The V and J genes are TRBV7-2 and TRBJ2-1; maybe TRBD2 (7 bases). The CDR3 sequence is 15 residues long. Germline V gene data show CDR1 as SGHTA and CDR2 as FQGNSA. CDR3 in DNA: TGTGCCAGCATACGTGAGAGGGGGGGCAGCAATGAGCGGTTCTTC. Protein product: CASIRERGGSNERFF.

A remark on this clonotype: A far larger clone differs by one base, so this is likely a read error. V is TRBV12-3 or TRBV12-4 and J is TRBJ1-5; D perhaps matches TRBD1 (5 bases). This CDR3 has 14 amino acids. CDR3 sequence (DNA): TGTGCCAGCAGTGAATGGGCCAAGGGGCAGCCCCCGCATTTT. It translates to CASSEWAKGQPPHF.

In its sample, this clonotype was seen many times. The rearrangement links TRBV5-1 to TRBJ2-7; D might be TRBD2 (5 bases). The V gene lost 0 bases and the J gene lost 7 bases, with 17 bases spanning the gap. The germline V gene encodes CDR1 SGHRS and CDR2 YFSETQ. The CDR3 covers 15 residues. The CDR3 region has the DNA TGCGCCAGCAGCTTGGTCGGCGGACTCTTAAGGGAGCAGTACTTC. This encodes CASSLVGGLLREQYF.

This clonotype appeared a few times. A read error is the likely source, as a far larger clone sits one nucleotide away. The CDR3 here is CASSPSVSRDTLYF. In DNA form, the CDR3 reads TGTGCCAGCAGCCCATCAGTATCACGGGATACGCTGTATTTT. The genes are TRBV3-1 and TRBJ1-4; D gene ambiguous. This CDR3 region has 14 residues. Germline V gene data show CDR1 as LGHDT and CDR2 as YNNKEL (reference sequence).

This clonotype was seen a few times. Since a far larger clone is one base different, this is likely a read error. The CDR3 DNA sequence: TGTGCCAGCAGCTTGGGGGCGCTCTCCTACAATGAGCAGTTCTTC. It specifies CASSLGALSYNEQFF. The gene calls are TRBV7-9 and TRBJ2-1; perhaps TRBD1 as D (6 bases). V gave up 3 bases and J gave up 0 bases, with 9 bases separating them. The CDR3 has 15 amino acids. CDR1 and CDR2 from the germline V gene are SEHNR and FQNEAQ (reference sequence).

This clonotype was found many times. The chain combines TRBV5-5 with TRBJ1-1; no definite D call. The V end was cut by 1 base, the J end by 6 bases, with 7 bases between. CDR3 length equals 12 residues. Germline V gives CDR1 SGHKS, CDR2 YYEKEE (reference sequence). The CDR3 loop reads CASSLSGSEAFF. The CDR3 nucleotides read TGTGCCAGCAGCTTGTCGGGGTCTGAAGCTTTCTTT.

About this clonotype: As the CDR3 is not closed by the conserved phenylalanine or tryptophan, this likely results from a read error. The V call is TRBV18, the J call TRBJ2-1; TRBD1 agrees at 8 bases. After removal of 3 bases from V and 5 bases from J, the junction contained 15 bases not matched to a gene. This CDR3 is built from 18 residues. Germline-derived CDR1 and CDR2 are KGHSH and LQKENI. In DNA form, the CDR3 reads TGTGCCAGCTCACCCCGGGACAGGCAGAGGGTACTCCACAATGAGCAGTTCTCC. This translates into CASSPRDRQRVLHNEQFS.

In this sample, this clonotype turned up many times. The V and J genes are TRBV13 and TRBJ2-1; TRBD2 aligns across 9 bases. This CDR3 comprises 18 residues. J gave up 4 bases and V 0 bases, and 10 bases lay outside the gene matches. Germline lookup yields CDR1 PRHDT and CDR2 FYEKMQ (reference sequence). CDR3 protein: CASSLGRGRAPIYNEQFF. In DNA, the CDR3 is TGTGCCAGCAGCTTAGGCCGCGGGAGGGCCCCCATATACAATGAGCAGTTCTTC.

This clonotype is classed as medium-sized. CDR3 region: CSALYDGTSNEQFF. The CDR3 nucleotides read TGCAGTGCTCTCTATGACGGGACTTCAAATGAGCAGTTCTTC. The V call is TRBV20-1, the J call TRBJ2-1; possible D gene TRBD2, 6 bases. This CDR3 spans 14 amino acids. Germline lookup yields CDR1 DFQATT and CDR2 SNEGSKA (reference sequence). V shed 5 bases and J shed 7 bases, with 18 bases lying between them.

This clonotype ranks as medium-sized. This sequence joins TRBV24-1 and TRBJ2-1; D is possibly TRBD1 (5 bases). The CDR3 has 11 residues. V lost 4 bases to trimming and J lost 9 bases, with 6 bases between them. Germline V gene lookup returns CDR1 KGHDR and CDR2 SFDVKD. CDR3 region: CATSDDSEQFF. The DNA for the CDR3 is TGTGCCACCAGTGACGACAGTGAGCAGTTCTTC.

As regards this clonotype: At one of its ends the junction is not consistent with the germline gene, which may arise from a read error. This chain links TRBV4-1 with TRBJ2-5; D not certain. The CDR3 runs 13 residues. The germline V gene encodes CDR1 MGHRA and CDR2 YSYEKL. This CDR3 reads CASSQGSQETQCF. In nucleotides, the CDR3 is TGCGCCAGCAGCCAAGGCAGCCAAGAGACCCAGTGCTTC.

This clonotype is labeled as medium-sized. This sequence joins TRBV28 and TRBJ2-1, with TRBD2 matching over 10 bases. Trimming took 7 bases from V and 8 from J; bases not matched to a gene: 11. The CDR3 has 15 amino acids. The germline gives CDR1 MDHEN, CDR2 SYDVKM. CDR3 protein: CASKSASGGLYEQFF. DNA of the CDR3: TGTGCCAGCAAATCAGCTAGCGGGGGACTCTATGAGCAGTTCTTC.

This clonotype showed up many times. The rearrangement joins TRBV20-1 to TRBJ1-1, with D perhaps matching TRBD1 (5 bases). V lost 2 bases and J lost 10, with 23 bases in between. Germline assignment: CDR1 DFQATT and CDR2 SNEGSKA (reference sequence). The CDR3 has 15 amino acids. This chain's CDR3 is CSARPTRGGRATAFF. In DNA, the CDR3 is TGCAGTGCTAGACCTACACGGGGGGGAAGGGCGACAGCTTTCTTT.

This clonotype was seen at least ten times. The CDR3 reads CSVARRGETQYF. The CDR3 DNA reads as TGCAGCGTTGCGAGGAGGGGAGAGACCCAGTACTTC. V and J are TRBV29-1 and TRBJ2-5; perhaps TRBD2 as D (6 bases). The CDR3 length is 12 residues. Germline-derived CDR1 and CDR2 are SQVTM and ANQGSEA. The ends were cut back, 4 bases at V and 4 bases at J, with 10 bases in the middle.